A single sample is the source of the 32 T cell receptor beta chains below, sequenced in a study of T-cell memory formation after mild COVID-19. In TCRdb, the 5' RACE reads were re-called with MiXCR into one record per CDR3 protein. The table includes about 470,000 distinct CDR3 sequences, roughly 25% detected once. The sequenced sample was PBMCs or a T cell subset sorted from them (not recorded which). These receptors were obtained from an adult woman who had mild COVID-19 (a few samples of this study predate the infection). Cell type and time point are not known.

This clonotype has more than one count but fewer than ten. The chain is built from TRBV7-8 and TRBJ2-4; D call uncertain. The CDR3 is 18 amino acids. Trimming took off 1 base at V and 0 bases at J, with 16 bases between the two ends. CDR1 SGHVS and CDR2 FQNEAQ come from the germline V gene. CDR3: CASSLEARDTLAKNIQYF. The CDR3 region has the DNA TGTGCCAGCAGCTTAGAGGCCCGAGATACCCTAGCCAAAAACATTCAGTACTTC. Based on the CDR3 plus reference TRBV7-8 and TRBJ2-4, the full variable domain is GAGVSQSPRYKVAKRGQDVALRCDPISGHVSLFWYQQALGQGPEFLTYFQNEAQLDKSGLPSDRFFAERPEGSVSTLKIQRTQQEDSAVYLCASSLEARDTLAKNIQYFGAGTRLSVL.

This chain uses TRBV5-1 with TRBJ2-5; either TRBD1 or TRBD2 may supply D (5 bases each). The ends were cut back, 4 bases at V and 1 base at J, with 11 bases in the middle. Germline CDR1 and CDR2: SGHRS and YFSETQ. CDR3 length: 14 amino acids. In nucleotides, the CDR3 is TGCGCCAGCAGCGAAGGGGAGTTCCAAGAGACCCAGTACTTC. Translated: CASSEGEFQETQYF.

In this sample, this clonotype turned up a few times. The chain uses TRBV18 and TRBJ2-1; 10 bases are a match to TRBD2. The J segment lost 5 bases and the V segment lost 2 bases, leaving 3 bases of the junction unmatched. The CDR3 is 15 residues long. Germline V CDR1 and CDR2: KGHSH, LQKENI. CDR3: CASSPRTSGDNEQFF. CDR3 sequence (DNA): TGTGCCAGCTCACCAAGGACTAGCGGTGACAATGAGCAGTTCTTC.

The sample holds a few counts of this clonotype. The gene calls are TRBV15 and TRBJ1-5; no definite D call. Trimming took off 0 bases at V and 6 bases at J, with 6 bases between the two ends. This CDR3 comprises 13 residues. The germline gives CDR1 LNHNV, CDR2 YYDKDF (reference sequence). CDR3 protein: CATSRDRGQPQHF. The CDR3 region has the DNA TGTGCCACCAGCAGAGATCGCGGTCAGCCCCAGCATTTT.

This clonotype has only a few counts. This chain uses TRBV7-2 with TRBJ1-2, with D tentatively TRBD1 (6 bases). The CDR3 consists of 15 residues. Trimming shortened V by 5 bases and J by 4 bases, and 17 bases separated the two germline ends. Germline values: CDR1 SGHTA, CDR2 FQGNSA. The CDR3 DNA follows: TGTGCCAGCAGCCCCGCCGGACAGTCTTCCTATGGCTACACCTTC. It encodes CASSPAGQSSYGYTF. Full variable domain (rest looked up from reference TRBV7-2 and TRBJ1-2): GAGVSQSPSNKVTEKGKDVELRCDPISGHTALYWYRQSLGQGLEFLIYFQGNSAPDKSGLPSDRFSAERTGGSVSTLTIQRTQQEDSAVYLCASSPAGQSSYGYTFGSGTRLTVV.

This clonotype came up a few times. The chain uses TRBV6-1 and TRBJ2-3, with TRBD2 as a possible D gene (5 bases). In germline, CDR1 is MNHNS, CDR2 SASEGT. The CDR3 spans 14 residues. The V end was cut by 5 bases, the J end by 6 bases, with 15 bases between. Written as DNA, the CDR3 is TGTGCCAGCAGTAACGACTACCTCACGGATACGCAGTATTTT. It encodes CASSNDYLTDTQYF.

The chain joins TRBV27 to TRBJ2-5; the D call may be TRBD1 or TRBD2 (5 bases each). The germline V gene has CDR1 MNHEY and CDR2 SMNVEV (reference sequence). V lost 5 bases, J lost 4 bases, and 11 bases lay in between. There are 13 residues in the CDR3. The CDR3 loop reads CASSPARGETQYF. CDR3 DNA: TGTGCCAGCAGTCCCGCGAGGGGAGAGACCCAGTACTTC.

The chain joins TRBV6-2 or TRBV6-3 to TRBJ2-7, with 14 bases identical to TRBD2. With V trimmed by 6 bases and J by 6 bases, 7 bases remained unmatched. CDR1 and CDR2 (germline): MNHEY, SVGEGT. The CDR3 runs 15 residues. CDR3 sequence reads: CASSWGTSGSGEQYF. CDR3 DNA: TGTGCCAGCAGCTGGGGGACTAGCGGGAGTGGCGAGCAGTACTTC.

The J gene is TRBJ1-1, the V gene TRBV18; maybe TRBD1 (5 bases). Deletions cut 2 bases from V and 3 bases from J, with 13 bases between. The CDR3 covers 15 residues. Germline V gene sequence: CDR1 KGHSH, CDR2 LQKENI. CDR3 DNA sequence: TGTGCCAGCTCACCAACGTCAGCGGGGGACACTGAAGCTTTCTTT. It is translated as CASSPTSAGDTEAFF.

The CDR3 is CSVGRGTGSNEQFF. For the CDR3, the DNA is TGCAGCGTTGGGCGCGGGACAGGCTCTAATGAGCAGTTCTTC. The chain carries TRBV29-1 and TRBJ2-1; TRBD1 agrees at 8 bases. In germline, CDR1 is SQVTM, CDR2 ANQGSEA. After removal of 4 bases from V and 7 bases from J, the junction contained 9 bases not matched to a gene. CDR3 length equals 14 residues.

The chain is built from TRBV7-6 and TRBJ2-7; 11 nucleotides line up with TRBD2. This CDR3 has 15 amino acids. V was pared by 2 bases and J by 5 bases, with 5 bases of the junction left unmatched. Germline CDR1 is SGHVS and CDR2 is FNYEAQ. The CDR3 region has the DNA TGTGCCAGCAGCTTAAGCCTAGCGGGGGGCGACGAGCAGTACTTC. This sequence encodes CASSLSLAGGDEQYF.

This clonotype was seen at least ten times. The V and J genes are TRBV7-9 and TRBJ2-5; TRBD1 matches 7 bases. The germline gives CDR1 SEHNR, CDR2 FQNEAQ (reference sequence). The CDR3 is 17 amino acids. The trim removed 4 bases at V and 2 bases at J, leaving 13 bases unmatched. As DNA, the CDR3 is TGTGCCAGCAGCTCCTGGGACAGAGGACGCTTTCAAGAGACCCAGTACTTC. This gives the protein CASSSWDRGRFQETQYF.

The V gene is TRBV4-3, the J gene TRBJ1-2; D may be TRBD1 (5 bases). V was shortened by 5 bases and J by 2 bases, with 18 bases between the two germline ends. Germline CDR1 is LGHNA and CDR2 is YSLEER. The CDR3 contains 16 residues. The CDR3 bases are TGCGCCAGCAGCTTAGCTGTGCGGGGGATGAACTATGGCTACACCTTC. It yields the protein CASSLAVRGMNYGYTF.

This clonotype has more than one count but fewer than ten. This sequence joins TRBV5-1 and TRBJ2-1; TRBD2 matches 13 bases. Germline V CDR1 and CDR2: SGHRS, YFSETQ. The CDR3 runs 18 residues. V was clipped by 0 bases and J by 6 bases; unmatched bases: 9. The CDR3: CASSLGELAGGTSNEQFF. The CDR3 nucleotides read TGCGCCAGCAGCTTGGGGGAACTAGCGGGAGGGACCTCCAATGAGCAGTTCTTC.

This CDR3 reads CASSLAGRGGDGYTF. The DNA of the CDR3 is TGTGCCAGCAGCTTAGCGGGCAGGGGAGGGGATGGCTACACCTTC. The V gene is TRBV7-2, the J gene TRBJ1-2, with D possibly TRBD1 on 6 matching bases. The germline V gene encodes CDR1 SGHTA and CDR2 FQGNSA. The ends were cut back, 0 bases at V and 6 bases at J, with 14 bases in the middle. The CDR3 sequence is 15 residues long.

This clonotype has more than one count but fewer than ten. The gene calls are TRBV12-3 or TRBV12-4 and TRBJ2-3; the match to TRBD2 covers 11 bases. The CDR3 consists of 18 residues. Trimming took 5 bases from V and 4 from J; bases not matched to a gene: 14. CDR3 region: CASSPGGSGRARADTQYF. CDR3 DNA: TGTGCCAGCAGTCCGGGAGGTAGCGGGAGGGCCAGGGCAGATACGCAGTATTTT.

This clonotype has more than one count but fewer than ten. This chain links TRBV2 with TRBJ2-7; TRBD2 matches 13 bases. CDR1 and CDR2 (germline): SNHLY, FYNNEI. This CDR3 region has 15 residues. With V trimmed by 7 bases and J by 4 bases, 7 bases remained unmatched. This CDR3 reads CASKTSGGLTYEQYF. CDR3 coding DNA: TGTGCCAGCAAGACTAGCGGGGGGCTGACATACGAGCAGTACTTC.

The chain couples TRBV10-3 to TRBJ2-7; TRBD2 matches 9 bases. V dropped 4 bases and J dropped 2; count of bases not matched to a gene: 3. The CDR3 is 14 residues long. Germline loops: CDR1 ENHRY, CDR2 SYGVKD. The CDR3 nucleotides read TGTGCCATCAGTGCCCTAGCGGGGACCTACGAGCAGTACTTC. It yields the protein CAISALAGTYEQYF.

On this clonotype itself: One junction end disagrees with the germline gene, perhaps due to a read error. The rearrangement joins TRBV7-9 to TRBJ1-4; D gene unclear. The CDR3 extends over 13 amino acids. Germline loops: CDR1 SEHNR, CDR2 FQNEAQ (reference sequence). The CDR3 sequence: CASSLRREDEKLF. In DNA form, the CDR3 reads TGTGCCAGCAGTCTCCGGAGGGAAGATGAAAAACTTTTT.

This chain links TRBV21-1 with TRBJ2-7; the D call in the table, TRBD1, was not verified against the DNA. TRBV21-1 is noted as a pseudogene. This CDR3 comprises 19 residues. The CDR3 region has the DNA TGTGCCAGCAGCCCCCGACAGGACAAATCTGCCGGGGGAACCTACGAGCAGTACTTC. Amino acids: CASSPRQDKSAGGTYEQYF.

The genes are TRBV4-1 and TRBJ1-5, with D tentatively TRBD1 (5 bases). Germline-derived CDR1 and CDR2 are MGHRA and YSYEKL. CDR3 length: 15 amino acids. V lost 0 bases, J lost 7 bases, and 13 bases lay in between. CDR3: CASSQDMGTGQPQHF. The CDR3 nucleotides are TGCGCCAGCAGCCAAGATATGGGGACGGGGCAGCCCCAGCATTTT.

This clonotype turned up a few times. V is TRBV12-3 or TRBV12-4 and J is TRBJ1-6; D not resolved. The CDR3 extends over 11 amino acids. With 6 bases removed from V and 8 bases from J, the gap between germline ends came to 5 bases. The CDR3 coding sequence is TGTGCCAGCAGCTCTGATTCACCCCTCCACTTT. Translating gives CASSSDSPLHF.

The gene calls are TRBV4-1 and TRBJ2-7; TRBD2 aligns across 13 bases. V lost 1 base and J lost 0; bases outside the gene matches: 6. The germline V gene encodes CDR1 MGHRA and CDR2 YSYEKL. CDR3 size: 18 residues. This CDR3 reads CASSQGLAGGDFSYEQYF. The CDR3, as DNA: TGCGCCAGCAGCCAAGGACTAGCGGGGGGCGATTTCTCCTACGAGCAGTACTTC.

This chain links TRBV4-3 with TRBJ2-7, with D uncertain. V gave up 2 bases and J gave up 0 bases, with 5 bases separating them. This CDR3 region has 13 residues. Germline lookup yields CDR1 LGHNA and CDR2 YSLEER. This chain's CDR3 is CASSQTVSYEQYF. CDR3 in DNA: TGCGCCAGCAGCCAAACCGTCTCCTACGAGCAGTACTTC.

The chain links TRBV20-1 to TRBJ2-3; no firm D call. The CDR3 covers 16 residues. Per the germline V gene, CDR1 is DFQATT and CDR2 is SNEGSKA (reference sequence). V gave up 2 bases and J gave up 2 bases, with 17 bases separating them. CDR3 DNA sequence: TGCAGTGCTAGACGCTTCTCGGTCCCACTCACAGATACGCAGTATTTT. Translating gives CSARRFSVPLTDTQYF.

The chain employs TRBV7-9 and TRBJ1-4; D not certain. Germline V gene data show CDR1 as SEHNR and CDR2 as FQNEAQ (reference sequence). The CDR3 is 14 residues long. V was shortened by 7 bases and J by 5 bases, with 14 bases between the two germline ends. CDR3 sequence reads: CASKVGEGNEKLFF. In nucleotides, the CDR3 is TGTGCCAGCAAGGTCGGGGAAGGAAATGAAAAACTGTTTTTT.

The rearrangement links TRBV24-1 to TRBJ2-7; D is possibly TRBD1 (6 bases). The CDR3 contains 16 residues. With 0 bases removed from V and 3 bases from J, the gap between germline ends came to 14 bases. Germline CDR1 reads KGHDR; CDR2 reads SFDVKD. This CDR3 reads CATSDLRGGGIYEQYF. For the CDR3, the DNA is TGTGCCACCAGTGATTTGCGAGGTGGGGGCATCTACGAGCAGTACTTC.

This sequence joins TRBV14 and TRBJ2-7; D unresolved. Trimming removed 0 bases from V and 7 bases from J, with 10 bases in between. Germline V lookup: CDR1 SGHDN, CDR2 FVKESK. The CDR3 runs 13 residues. The CDR3 DNA follows: TGTGCCAGCAGCCAAGAGAGGTTTTGGGAGCAGTACTTC. It translates to CASSQERFWEQYF.

The chain is built from TRBV5-1 and TRBJ2-5, with D perhaps TRBD1 (6 bases). CDR1 is SGHRS and CDR2 is YFSETQ in the germline V gene. The V end was cut by 4 bases, the J end by 2 bases, with 15 bases between. This CDR3 is 15 amino acids long. The CDR3: CASSIRDGQQETQYF. In DNA, the CDR3 is TGCGCCAGCAGCATAAGAGACGGACAGCAAGAGACCCAGTACTTC.

The chain joins TRBV7-2 to TRBJ1-5; no firm D call. The CDR3 covers 15 residues. Germline assignment: CDR1 SGHTA and CDR2 FQGNSA. Trimming left V 4 bases short and J 3 bases short, with 13 bases between. CDR3 coding DNA: TGTGCCAGCAGCTCTACGTGGGGAACCAATCAGCCCCAGCATTTT. Translated: CASSSTWGTNQPQHF.

This clonotype appeared a few times. The rearrangement uses TRBV11-3 and TRBJ2-5; D is undetermined. Germline V gene lookup returns CDR1 SGHNT and CDR2 YENEEA. The CDR3 spans 15 residues. V was shortened by 1 base and J by 3 bases, with 12 bases between the two germline ends. CDR3 in amino acids: CASSLASWAEETQYF. The CDR3 DNA reads as TGTGCCAGCAGCTTAGCCTCGTGGGCGGAAGAGACCCAGTACTTC. Full variable domain (rest looked up from reference TRBV11-3 and TRBJ2-5): EAGVVQSPRYKIIEKKQPVAFWCNPISGHNTLYWYLQNLGQGPELLIRYENEEAVDDSQLPKDRFSAERLKGVDSTLKIQPAELGDSAVYLCASSLASWAEETQYFGPGTRLLVL.

This clonotype turned up a few times. This chain links TRBV4-1 with TRBJ2-7; 8 bases line up with TRBD1. The germline CDR1 and CDR2 sequences are MGHRA and YSYEKL. V was pared by 4 bases and J by 4 bases, with 9 bases of the junction left unmatched. The CDR3 consists of 15 residues. The CDR3 sequence: CASSLGQVRWYEQYF. DNA of the CDR3: TGCGCCAGCAGCCTGGGACAGGTTCGTTGGTACGAGCAGTACTTC.